What follows describes a single TCR beta chain. This sample was included in a study of shared clonotypes between healthy human individuals. Generated by immunoSEQ multiplex PCR, the TCRdb table keeps only in-frame clones and is missing some. Here the sample spans about 2 million clones, 85% to 95% being singletons. The V and J ends lost 6 bases and 5 bases respectively, with 13 bases between them. The CDR3 is made up of 13 amino acids. The V gene's germline CDR1 is MDHEN and CDR2 SYDVKM. The V call is TRBV28, the J call TRBJ1-1, with D unresolved. This clonotype was sampled from a man aged 18 to 29 in good health. The sample comprised naive CD4+ T cells sorted from blood. Regarding subset: CD45RA+ positively selected. CDR3 loop: CASSGGRGTEAFF. The CDR3 bases are TGTGCCAGCAGCGGAGGTAGAGGGACTGAAGCTTTCTTT.